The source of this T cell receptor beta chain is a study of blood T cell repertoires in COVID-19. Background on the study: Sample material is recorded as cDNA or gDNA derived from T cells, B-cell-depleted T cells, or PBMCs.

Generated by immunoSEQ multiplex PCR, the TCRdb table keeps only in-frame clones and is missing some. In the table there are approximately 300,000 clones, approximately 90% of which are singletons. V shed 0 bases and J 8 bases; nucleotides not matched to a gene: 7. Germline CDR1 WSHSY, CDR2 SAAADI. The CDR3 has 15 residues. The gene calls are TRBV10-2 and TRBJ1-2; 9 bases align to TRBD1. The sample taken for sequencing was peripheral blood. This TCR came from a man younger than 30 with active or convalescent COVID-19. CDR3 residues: CASSESGQGPGGYTF. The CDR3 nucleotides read TGCGCCAGCAGTGAGTCCGGACAGGGGCCTGGAGGCTACACCTTC.